The clone carrying this T cell receptor beta chain was detected only a few times. TCRdb ran MiXCR on the 5' RACE reads and lists one entry per CDR3 protein. Of 50,000 or so distinct CDR3 sequences in the sample, about 12% are singletons; the top ten hold 10%. This sample is drawn from a study of early T cells in non-severe SARS-CoV-2 infection. Germline CDR1 reads SGHNT; CDR2 reads YENEEA. Between the trimmed V and J ends, which lost 4 bases and 3 bases, there was a span of 12 bases. The CDR3 extends over 14 amino acids. The sequence came from an adult who was a healthcare worker with PCR-confirmed SARS-CoV-2 infection or an uninfected control (not recorded which). The chain links TRBV11-3 to TRBJ2-5, with D tentatively TRBD1 or TRBD2 (5 bases each). Sequencing was performed on whole blood. This chain's CDR3 is CASSSRDGEETQYF. The CDR3 DNA reads TGTGCCAGCAGCTCCCGGGACGGCGAAGAGACCCAGTACTTC.